This T cell receptor (beta chain) derives from a study of naive and memory T cell subsets. Regarding the study as a whole: TCR counts from RNA may reflect activation-linked expression changes.

An equimolar mix of two oligonucleotides served as the beta constant-region primer for TRBC1 and TRBC2. Four rounds of PCR amplified the ligated cDNA using nested alpha and beta constant-region primers plus SP2. TCRdb itself ran the UMI-ligation and nested PCR reads through MiXCR, one entry per CDR3 protein. The data hold some 87,000 distinct CDR3 sequences, with around 6.5% observed a single time. As regards this clonotype: As yet, its antigen is unknown.

After CD4 positive bead selection, the CD4-negative fraction gave CD8 T cells. The germline gives CDR1 SGHTA, CDR2 FQGNSA. The CDR3 loop spans 14 amino acids. V gave up 6 bases and J gave up 0 bases, with 6 bases separating them. This TCR was recovered from a human donor in good health. The specimen sequenced was central memory CD4+ T cells from blood. The chain has TRBV7-2 and TRBJ2-6; D unresolved. The CDR3 spells CASRSSSGANVLTF. CDR3 nucleotide sequence: TGTGCCAGCAGGTCATCCTCTGGGGCCAACGTCCTGACTTTC.